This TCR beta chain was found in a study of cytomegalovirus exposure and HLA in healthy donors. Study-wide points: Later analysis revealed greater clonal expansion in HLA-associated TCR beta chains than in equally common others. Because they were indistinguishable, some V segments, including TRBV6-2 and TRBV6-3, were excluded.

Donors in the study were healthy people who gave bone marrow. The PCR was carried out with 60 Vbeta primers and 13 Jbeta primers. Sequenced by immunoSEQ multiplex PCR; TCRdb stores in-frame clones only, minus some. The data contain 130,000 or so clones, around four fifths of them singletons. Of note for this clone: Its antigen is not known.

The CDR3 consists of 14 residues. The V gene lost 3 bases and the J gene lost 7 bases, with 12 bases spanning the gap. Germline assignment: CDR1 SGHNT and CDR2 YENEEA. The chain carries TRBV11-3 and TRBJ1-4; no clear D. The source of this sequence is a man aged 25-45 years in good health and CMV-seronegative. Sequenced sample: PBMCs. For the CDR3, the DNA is TGTGCCAGCAGCTTGTGGCAATCGATTGAAAAACTGTTTTTT. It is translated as CASSLWQSIEKLFF.